The TCR beta chain described here comes from a study of shared clonotypes between healthy human individuals (dated by TCRdb to 2020 to 2021). Broadly, across the study: The cohort comprised a couple of women and a few men aged 18 to 49 years. Per donor, three plates each were used for CD4 naive and CD4 memory, two for CD8 naive, and one for CD8 memory. Blood TCR repertoires of about 5 healthy adults were deeply sequenced to estimate repertoire size and the extent of clonotype sharing between individuals. To increase sequencing depth and limit assay-specific biases, TCR repertoire library preparation and sequencing were carried out by different laboratories using diverse techniques. Between about 0.94 and 8.9 billion PBMCs per donor were obtained by leukapheresis. On the study overall, not on this receptor specifically: Even with the large sequencing depth, rarefaction of the sorted-subset datasets indicated that sequencing was incomplete. Clonotypes shared by all four sorted-subset donors showed higher generation probabilities than non-shared clonotypes. Naive subsets generally had larger estimated clonotype richness than memory subsets. Pairwise subsampling led to the expectation that sequencing depth would affect the degree of clonotype sharing among donors. Sampling was restricted to blood, and TCR repertoires in tissue are likely to differ from TCR repertoires in blood. Because the study included only a small number of donors, the genetic and exposure-history diversity represented was limited. Across a few donors, approximately 4.9% of naive CD4, 3% to 4% of naive CD8, around 2.5% of memory CD4, and around 0.4% of memory CD8 clonotypes were shared.

The count of this clone is one. The specificity of this receptor is unknown. No qualities accompany the bases; no much larger clone lies one base away. CD8 naive samples consisted of CD45RO-negative cells that were positively selected for CCR7, yielding a CD45RA+CCR7+ population without TemRA cells. Donors were healthy HIV-negative adults with no recently reported acute infections or vaccinations. All donors were Caucasian adults living in Nashville, Tennessee, USA. After blood collection by leukapheresis, PBMCs were isolated using Ficoll-Histopaque density gradient centrifugation and then cryopreserved in the vapor phase of liquid nitrogen. Analytical flow cytometry was used to check the purity and quantity of each magnetically sorted T cell population. From each sorted fraction, genomic DNA was isolated and quantified by UV absorbance on a Nanodrop 2000c. According to the germline V gene, CDR1 reads SGHDT and CDR2 reads YYEEEE. After removal of 5 bases from V and 4 bases from J, the junction retains 6 bases not matched to a gene. Counted from cysteine to phenylalanine, this CDR3 has 14 amino acids. Just CDR3 DNA is preserved here, 42 bases in frame from base 1.

Using the deep immunoSEQ assay, multiplex PCR amplified TCR CDR3 regions from genomic DNA. Genomic DNA extracted from each cell subset was distributed evenly over all wells of several immunoSEQ 96-well plates, and each plate served as one replicate. For sorted subsets, around 200 ng genomic DNA, equal to about 30,000 T cell genomes, was loaded into each replicate PCR. Purified libraries were measured with a Qubit 3.0 fluorometer, size-checked on a Bioanalyzer 2100, and measured again with the KAPA Library Quantification kit. Every immunoSEQ 96-well plate was sequenced on a dedicated single-read 150-cycle Illumina NextSeq 550 flow cell. Per the authors' processing: Because the immunoSEQ output included only junctional sequences and no quality scores, the filtering could not be the same as the filtering used for full-length reads. To assign V/J genes and CDR3, sequences were annotated using PyIR, a Python wrapper for IgBLAST v1.9, with IMGT germline references. Reads with weak V/J assignments (E-value above 1e-6), missing CDR3, stop codons, out-of-frame junctions, or ambiguous translated residues were removed. A V3J clonotype was defined by an identical inferred V gene, J gene, and CDR3 amino acid sequence. Percentage overlap between repertoires was calculated by dividing the number of shared unique clonotypes by the size of the smaller repertoire. Repertoire richness was assessed with RTK rarefaction, the Chao1 estimator, and Recon v2.1 estimates of unobserved clonotypes. Generation probabilities were computed with OLGA for all TCRbeta clonotypes obtained by the gDNA method from a few donors. What TCRdb holds here is the immuneACCESS table cut down to in-frame rearrangements. Part of the clones is not present; checked against another copy, under half of the missing clones reflect an unresolved V gene, and the others are unexplained. The V and J calls and clone size are taken from that table; D and trimming were inferred from the DNA. Across this sample there are around 1.9 million clones, with around 93% seen only once. The ten largest clones add up to 1.5% to 2% of the sample.

Sequencing was done on a sample of naive CD8+ T cells from PBMCs. The sample's cell subset or site label is to be understood as: CD45RA+CCR7+. This clonotype originated in a man between 18 and 35 years old in good health. Some clones in this sample may be carry-over from other donors' samples. The rearrangement joined TRBV5-6 to TRBJ2-7, with 10 central nucleotides matching TRBD2. The CDR3 region reads CASSWGTSVYEQYF. The DNA sequence is TGTGCCAGCAGTTGGGGGACTAGCGTTTACGAGCAGTACTTC.